A single sample gave rise to the 14 T cell receptor beta chains below, sequenced in a study of CD8 T cells in Susac syndrome. A quantity of about 0.45 to 1 ug RNA underwent reverse transcription using random hexamers. TCRdb independently ran MiXCR on the immunoSEQ multiplex PCR reads; one entry per CDR3 protein. This sample has around 150,000 distinct CDR3 sequences, with 85% to 95% found just once. Sequencing was carried out using CD4+ T cells from PBMCs. The receptor set was obtained from a human donor with multiple sclerosis.

V is TRBV7-3 and J is TRBJ2-5; D gene unclear. The CDR3 is made up of 15 amino acids. Germline CDR1 is SGHTA and CDR2 is FQGTGA. V shed 3 bases and J shed 2 bases, with 13 bases lying between them. CDR3 sequence: CASSLESGPQETQYF. The CDR3 region has the DNA TGTGCCAGCAGCTTGGAATCCGGTCCTCAAGAGACCCAGTACTTC.

This rearrangement joins TRBV9 to TRBJ1-2; D is possibly TRBD1 (6 bases). The CDR3 is made up of 15 amino acids. The V gene lost 4 bases and the J gene lost 4 bases, with 17 bases spanning the gap. Germline CDR1 and CDR2: SGDLS and YYNGEE. CDR3 bases: TGTGCCAGCAGCTTCCGGACAGAGGCGACCTATGGCTACACCTTC. It encodes CASSFRTEATYGYTF.

The chain is built from TRBV7-8 and TRBJ1-5; TRBD1 agrees at 8 bases. The CDR3 loop spans 16 amino acids. CDR1 is SGHVS, CDR2 FQNEAQ, per germline. V lost 6 bases and J lost 3; bases outside the gene matches: 10. The CDR3 sequence is CASRDGTGPLNQPQHF. CDR3 coding DNA: TGTGCCAGCAGGGACGGGACAGGCCCTCTCAATCAGCCCCAGCATTTT.

The chain links TRBV29-1 to TRBJ2-5; no reliable D call. Per the germline V gene, CDR1 is SQVTM and CDR2 is ANQGSEA. This CDR3 comprises 11 residues. Trimming pared 4 bases from V and 4 bases from J, leaving 7 bases between. The CDR3: CSVALGETQYF. DNA for the CDR3: TGCAGCGTTGCGTTGGGAGAGACCCAGTACTTC.

This clonotype came up once. The CDR3 DNA reads TGTGCCAGCAGCCAAGGTTCAGGGGGAGGAGGCTACACCTTC. The encoded protein is CASSQGSGGGGYTF. The chain is built from TRBV3-1 and TRBJ1-2; 7 bases match TRBD1. Germline V gene sequence: CDR1 LGHDT, CDR2 YNNKEL (reference sequence). This CDR3 comprises 14 residues. With V trimmed by 1 base and J by 8 bases, 7 bases remained unmatched.

The rearrangement uses TRBV15 and TRBJ1-6; possible D gene TRBD1, 5 bases. The CDR3 is made up of 16 amino acids. CDR1 is LNHNV and CDR2 is YYDKDF in the germline V gene (reference sequence). Trimming took off 0 bases at V and 4 bases at J, with 10 bases between the two ends. The chain's CDR3 is CATSRDGGMYNSPLHF. CDR3 nucleotide sequence: TGTGCCACCAGCAGAGATGGGGGGATGTATAATTCACCCCTCCACTTT.

This sequence joins TRBV4-3 and TRBJ2-4, with 8 bases matching TRBD1. The CDR3 loop spans 17 amino acids. The V gene's germline CDR1 is LGHNA and CDR2 YSLEER. Trimming at V came to 0 bases and at J to 3 bases, leaving 7 bases not matched to a gene. The CDR3 DNA reads as TGCGCCAGCAGCCAAGAAACAGGGGGAATTGGCAAAAACATTCAGTACTTC. It yields the protein CASSQETGGIGKNIQYF.

V is TRBV3-1 and J is TRBJ2-5; D may be TRBD2 (6 bases). The CDR3 extends over 14 amino acids. Germline CDR1 LGHDT, CDR2 YNNKEL (reference sequence). V lost 2 bases and J lost 5, with 12 bases in between. The chain's CDR3 is CASSQTGSGETQYF. In nucleotides, the CDR3 is TGTGCCAGCAGCCAAACCGGGAGCGGGGAGACCCAGTACTTC.

This clonotype occurred once. The CDR3 nucleotides read TGTGCCAGCAGTTCGGGACTAGCGGGAGGCCCCTCCTACAATGAGCAGTTCTTC. This gives the protein CASSSGLAGGPSYNEQFF. The chain joins TRBV27 to TRBJ2-1, with 15 bases identical to TRBD2. This CDR3 region has 18 residues. Germline V lookup: CDR1 MNHEY, CDR2 SMNVEV (reference sequence). The V segment lost 4 bases and the J segment 0 bases; nucleotides outside the gene matches: 4.

This clonotype has a single count. The rearrangement links TRBV20-1 to TRBJ2-3, with TRBD2 identical over 9 bases. CDR1 DFQATT and CDR2 SNEGSKA come from the germline V gene (reference sequence). The junction had 6 bases not matched to a gene; V was cut back by 3 bases and J by 8 bases. There are 13 residues in the CDR3. The DNA for the CDR3 is TGCAGTGCTAGGTCGACTAGCGGCCTTACGCAGTATTTT. This encodes CSARSTSGLTQYF.

The V and J genes are TRBV7-2 and TRBJ2-2; 9 bases map to TRBD2. The germline CDR1 and CDR2 sequences are SGHTA and FQGNSA. The V and J ends lost 5 bases and 3 bases, in that order; junction bases with no gene match: 13. The CDR3 covers 18 residues. CDR3 coding DNA: TGTGCCAGCAGCGCTTCCCTAAGCGGGGGGTCCTACACCGGGGAGCTGTTTTTT. Residues: CASSASLSGGSYTGELFF.

The chain links TRBV6-2 or TRBV6-3 to TRBJ1-2; 9 nucleotides line up with TRBD1. V shed 6 bases and J 2 bases; nucleotides not matched to a gene: 7. CDR3 length: 15 residues. Germline CDR1 MNHEY, CDR2 SVGEGT. The chain's CDR3 is CASRRSGTGNYGYTF. In DNA, the CDR3 is TGTGCCAGCAGGAGGTCCGGGACAGGGAACTATGGCTACACCTTC.

The chain carries TRBV20-1 and TRBJ2-7, with 7 bases fitting TRBD1. Unmatched junction bases numbered 11, after V lost 3 bases and J lost 6 bases. In germline, CDR1 is DFQATT, CDR2 SNEGSKA (reference sequence). This CDR3 is 14 amino acids long. For the CDR3, the DNA is TGCAGTGCTAGGACCACAGGGGTCGGAGGCGAGCAGTACTTC. Protein sequence: CSARTTGVGGEQYF.

This clonotype was observed a single time. This chain uses TRBV5-6 with TRBJ2-7; TRBD1 or TRBD2 may be the D gene (5 bases each). Per the germline V gene, CDR1 is SGHDT and CDR2 is YYEEEE. CDR3 length: 15 amino acids. The V gene lost 3 bases and the J gene lost 2 bases, with 15 bases spanning the gap. The CDR3 bases are TGTGCCAGCAGCTGGACCGGGACCGTTACCTACGAGCAGTACTTC. Translating gives CASSWTGTVTYEQYF.